Here is one T cell receptor (beta chain) with its context. The antigen remains undetermined. The V gene lost 4 bases and the J gene lost 3 bases, with 14 bases spanning the gap. This CDR3 has 14 amino acids. Per germline, CDR1 SGHDT and CDR2 YYEEEE. This record belongs to a study of CD8+CD57+ T cells in acquired aplastic anemia. About the study: Quantities of DNA derived from sorted CD4+ and CD8+ cells averaged approximately 3.3 ug.

According to the study, genomic DNA was the template for TCR beta VDJ and CDR3 profiling. TCRdb reprocessed the reads with MiXCR, giving one entry per CDR3 protein. Of around 150,000 distinct CDR3 sequences listed, approximately 43% are singletons. Study-level results: Patient and control CD8+ Simpson's diversity was not significantly different.

Sequencing input: sorted CD4+, CD8+, or CD8+CD57+ T cells (not recorded which) from PBMCs. This sequence was found in a human donor in good health. The J gene is TRBJ2-7, the V gene TRBV5-6; D perhaps matches TRBD1 (6 bases). The CDR3: CASSNTGNLYEQYF. Written as DNA, the CDR3 is TGTGCCAGCAGCAACACAGGGAATCTCTACGAGCAGTACTTC. Looking up the rest from reference TRBV5-6 and TRBJ2-7 gives the full variable domain: DAGVTQSPTHLIKTRGQQVTLRCSPKSGHDTVSWYQQALGQGPQFIFQYYEEEERQRGNFPDRFSGHQFPNYSSELNVNALLLGDSALYLCASSNTGNLYEQYFGPGTRLTVT.